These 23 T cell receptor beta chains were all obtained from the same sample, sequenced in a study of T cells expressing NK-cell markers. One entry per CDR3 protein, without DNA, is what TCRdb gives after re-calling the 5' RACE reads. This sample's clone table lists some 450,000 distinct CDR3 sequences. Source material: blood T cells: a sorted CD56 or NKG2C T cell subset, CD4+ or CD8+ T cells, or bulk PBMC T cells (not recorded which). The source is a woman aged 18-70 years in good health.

CDR3: CSARLADLTVSYGYTF. The chain recombines TRBV20-1 with TRBJ1-2; there is no DNA to check the TCRdb D call of TRBD1. The CDR3 is made up of 16 amino acids. In germline, CDR1 is DFQATT, CDR2 SNEGSKA (reference sequence).

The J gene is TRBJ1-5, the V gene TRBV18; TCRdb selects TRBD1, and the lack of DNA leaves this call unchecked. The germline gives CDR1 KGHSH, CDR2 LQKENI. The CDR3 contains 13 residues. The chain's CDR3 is CASSPGQEQPQHF.

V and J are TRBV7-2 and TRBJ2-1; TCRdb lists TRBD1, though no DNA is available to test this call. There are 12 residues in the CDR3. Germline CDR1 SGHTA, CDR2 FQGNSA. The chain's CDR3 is CASSLGGDLRFF.

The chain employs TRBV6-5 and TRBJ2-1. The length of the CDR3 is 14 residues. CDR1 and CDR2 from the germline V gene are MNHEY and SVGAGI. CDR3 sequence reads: CASSYSEKSTEQFF.

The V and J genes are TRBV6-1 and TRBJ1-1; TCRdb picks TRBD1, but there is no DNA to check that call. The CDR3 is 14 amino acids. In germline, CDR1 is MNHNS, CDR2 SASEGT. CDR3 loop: CASSEAGAYTEAFF.

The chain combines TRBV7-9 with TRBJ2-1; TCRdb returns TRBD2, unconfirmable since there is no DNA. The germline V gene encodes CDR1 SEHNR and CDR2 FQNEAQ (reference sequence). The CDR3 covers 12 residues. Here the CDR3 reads CASSETSGEQFF.

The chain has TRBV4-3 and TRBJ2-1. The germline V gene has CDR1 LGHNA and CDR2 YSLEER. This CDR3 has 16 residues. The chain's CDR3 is CASSQDGGTAYNEQFF.

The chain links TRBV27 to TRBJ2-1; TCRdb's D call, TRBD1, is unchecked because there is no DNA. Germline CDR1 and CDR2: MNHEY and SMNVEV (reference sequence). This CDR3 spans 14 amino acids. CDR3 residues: CASTPGWENNEQFF.

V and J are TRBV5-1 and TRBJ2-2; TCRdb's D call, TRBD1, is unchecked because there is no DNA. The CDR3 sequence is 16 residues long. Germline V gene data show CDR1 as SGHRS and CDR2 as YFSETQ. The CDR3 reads CASSLFTGWSTGELFF. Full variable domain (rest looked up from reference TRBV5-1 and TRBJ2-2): KAGVTQTPRYLIKTRGQQVTLSCSPISGHRSVSWYQQTPGQGLQFLFEYFSETQRNKGNFPGRFSGRQFSNSRSEMNVSTLELGDSALYLCASSLFTGWSTGELFFGEGSRLTVL.

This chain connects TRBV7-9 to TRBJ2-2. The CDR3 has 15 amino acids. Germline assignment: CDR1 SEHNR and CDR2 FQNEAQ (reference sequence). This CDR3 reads CASSLAVAVTGELFF.

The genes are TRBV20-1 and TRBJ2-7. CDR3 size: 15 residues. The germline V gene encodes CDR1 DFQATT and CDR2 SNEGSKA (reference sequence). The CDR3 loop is CSARILASSSYEQYF.

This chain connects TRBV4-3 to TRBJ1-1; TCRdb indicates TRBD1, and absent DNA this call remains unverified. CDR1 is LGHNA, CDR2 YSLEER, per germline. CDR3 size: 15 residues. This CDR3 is CASSQEWGRAGEAFF.

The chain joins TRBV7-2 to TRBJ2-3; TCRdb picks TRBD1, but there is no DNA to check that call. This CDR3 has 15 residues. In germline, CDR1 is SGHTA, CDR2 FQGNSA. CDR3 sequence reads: CASSLRLGALDTQYF.

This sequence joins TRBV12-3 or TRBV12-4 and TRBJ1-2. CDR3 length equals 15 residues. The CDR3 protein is CASSPTWGGGYGYTF.

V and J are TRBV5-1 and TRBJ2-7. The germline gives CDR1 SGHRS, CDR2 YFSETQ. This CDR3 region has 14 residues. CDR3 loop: CASSTGPSSYEQYF. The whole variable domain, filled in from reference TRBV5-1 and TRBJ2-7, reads KAGVTQTPRYLIKTRGQQVTLSCSPISGHRSVSWYQQTPGQGLQFLFEYFSETQRNKGNFPGRFSGRQFSNSRSEMNVSTLELGDSALYLCASSTGPSSYEQYFGPGTRLTVT.

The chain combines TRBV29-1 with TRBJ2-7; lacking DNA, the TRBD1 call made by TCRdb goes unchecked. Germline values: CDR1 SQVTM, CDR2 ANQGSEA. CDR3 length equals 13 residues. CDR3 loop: CSAPGQGPYEQYF.

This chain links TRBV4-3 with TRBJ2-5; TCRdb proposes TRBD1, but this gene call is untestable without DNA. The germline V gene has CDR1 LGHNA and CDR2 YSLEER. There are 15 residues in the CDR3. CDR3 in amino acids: CASSQVDRGLETQYF.

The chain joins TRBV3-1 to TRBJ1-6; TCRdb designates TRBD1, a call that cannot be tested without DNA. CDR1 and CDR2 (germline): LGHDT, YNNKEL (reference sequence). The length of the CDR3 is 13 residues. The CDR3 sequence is CASSQGQDSPLHF.

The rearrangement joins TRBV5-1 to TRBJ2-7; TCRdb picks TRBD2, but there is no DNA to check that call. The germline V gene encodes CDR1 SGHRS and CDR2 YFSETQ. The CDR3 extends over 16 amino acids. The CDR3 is CASSLEGLAGAYEQYF.

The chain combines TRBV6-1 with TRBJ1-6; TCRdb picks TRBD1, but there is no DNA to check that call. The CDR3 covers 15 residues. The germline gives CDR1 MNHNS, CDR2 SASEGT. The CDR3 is CASSDRDGDNSPLHF.

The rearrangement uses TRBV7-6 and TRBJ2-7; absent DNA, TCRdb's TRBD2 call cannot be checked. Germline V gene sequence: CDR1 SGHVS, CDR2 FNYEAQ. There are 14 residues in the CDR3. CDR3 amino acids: CASSLLAESYEQYF. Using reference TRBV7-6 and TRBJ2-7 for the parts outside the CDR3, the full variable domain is GAGVSQSPRYKVTKRGQDVALRCDPISGHVSLYWYRQALGQGPEFLTYFNYEAQQDKSGLPNDRFSAERPEGSISTLTIQRTEQRDSAMYRCASSLLAESYEQYFGPGTRLTVT.

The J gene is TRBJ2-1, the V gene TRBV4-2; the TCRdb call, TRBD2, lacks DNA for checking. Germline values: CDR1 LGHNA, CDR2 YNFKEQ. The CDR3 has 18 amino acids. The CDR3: CASSLTPVRGSSYNEQFF.

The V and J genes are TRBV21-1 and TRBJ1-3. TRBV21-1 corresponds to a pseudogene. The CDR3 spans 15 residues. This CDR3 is CASSRTVKSGNTIYF.